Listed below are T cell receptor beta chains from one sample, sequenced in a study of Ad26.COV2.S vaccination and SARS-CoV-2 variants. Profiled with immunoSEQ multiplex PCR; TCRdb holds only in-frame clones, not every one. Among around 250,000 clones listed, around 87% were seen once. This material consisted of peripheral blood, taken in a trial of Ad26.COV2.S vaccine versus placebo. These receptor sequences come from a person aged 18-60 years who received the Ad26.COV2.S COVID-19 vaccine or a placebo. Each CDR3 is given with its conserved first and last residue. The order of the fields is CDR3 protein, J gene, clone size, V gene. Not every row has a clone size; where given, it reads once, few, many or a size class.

CDR3: CASSETWGMAEAFF; J: TRBJ1-1; size: NA; V: TRBV25-1
CDR3: CASTYGGSGGYNEQFF; J: TRBJ2-1; size: NA; V: TRBV27
CDR3: CAWRKNISIHNEQFF; J: TRBJ2-1; size: NA; V: TRBV30
CDR3: CASSFWAFYGYTF; J: TRBJ1-2; size: NA; V: TRBV19
CDR3: CASSQGVGGVPSGANVLTF; J: TRBJ2-6; size: NA; V: TRBV4-3
CDR3: CASSQEGEGLGKETQYF; J: TRBJ2-5; size: NA; V: TRBV3-1/TRBV3-2
CDR3: CASSFPKLNTEAFF; J: TRBJ1-1; size: NA; V: TRBV5-6
CDR3: CASSPPTGQGEKLFF; J: TRBJ1-4; size: NA; V: TRBV18
CDR3: CASKLYTGYYGYTF; J: TRBJ1-2; size: NA; V: TRBV6-5
CDR3: CASSPDWRQPQHF; J: TRBJ1-5; size: NA; V: TRBV12-3/TRBV12-4
CDR3: CASGPLAGGPGEQYF; J: TRBJ2-7; size: NA; V: TRBV7-2
CDR3: CASSAALAGGPYNEQFF; J: TRBJ2-1; size: NA; V: TRBV19
CDR3: CASPLGRSGEKLFF; J: TRBJ1-4; size: few; V: TRBV5-4
CDR3: CASSVGQNLEQYF; J: TRBJ2-7; size: NA; V: TRBV2
CDR3: CASSLLAGFSGELFF; J: TRBJ2-2; size: NA; V: TRBV11-2
CDR3: CASSQGMWLAGVWNIQYF; J: TRBJ2-4; size: NA; V: TRBV4-1
CDR3: CASSKRSELFF; J: TRBJ1-4; size: NA; V: TRBV6-2/TRBV6-3
CDR3: CASSPHSGPANTGELFF; J: TRBJ2-2; size: NA; V: TRBV6-2/TRBV6-3
CDR3: CASRNWGRKDQPQHF; J: TRBJ1-5; size: NA; V: TRBV28
CDR3: CASRGRINSPLHF; J: TRBJ1-6; size: NA; V: TRBV19
CDR3: CASSPAGAGSGELFF; J: TRBJ2-2; size: NA; V: TRBV7-6
CDR3: CASSVRGLSTDTQYF; J: TRBJ2-3; size: NA; V: TRBV9
CDR3: CASRLTTSVGETQYF; J: TRBJ2-5; size: NA; V: TRBV6-6
CDR3: CASSLAGAGVVVKNIQYF; J: TRBJ2-4; size: NA; V: TRBV5-6
CDR3: CASETGEGNQPQHF; J: TRBJ1-5; size: NA; V: TRBV19
CDR3: CASRLTGFSGNTIYF; J: TRBJ1-3; size: NA; V: TRBV6-5
CDR3: CASSDGLGPAMGEQYF; J: TRBJ2-7; size: NA; V: TRBV5-6
CDR3: CASSYGGSGNTIYF; J: TRBJ1-3; size: NA; V: TRBV6-5
CDR3: CASSPIGKQETQYF; J: TRBJ2-5; size: NA; V: TRBV19
CDR3: CASSPRGGEGNEQFF; J: TRBJ2-1; size: NA; V: TRBV18
CDR3: CASSSGQRNTEAFF; J: TRBJ1-1; size: NA; V: TRBV5-4
CDR3: CATMTGEYSYEQYF; J: TRBJ2-7; size: NA; V: TRBV2
CDR3: CASSLVGLNDSPLHF; J: TRBJ1-6; size: NA; V: TRBV5-4
CDR3: CASSPQGSMGNQPQHF; J: TRBJ1-5; size: NA; V: TRBV18
CDR3: CASSRGTANTEAFF; J: TRBJ1-1; size: NA; V: TRBV7-6
CDR3: CASSEAPDGSEETQYF; J: TRBJ2-5; size: many; V: TRBV6-1
CDR3: CASRNGTGNQPQHF; J: TRBJ1-5; size: few; V: TRBV7-8
CDR3: CASSFLEGRNEKLFF; J: TRBJ1-4; size: once; V: TRBV2
CDR3: CASNKPFYEQYF; J: TRBJ2-7; size: NA; V: TRBV27
CDR3: CASSIQGAPGELFF; J: TRBJ2-2; size: once; V: TRBV19
CDR3: CSVAPGLAFYEQYF; J: TRBJ2-7; size: NA; V: TRBV29-1
CDR3: CASSEPTGSTEAFF; J: TRBJ1-1; size: few; V: TRBV6-1
CDR3: CASSQGGNEQFF; J: TRBJ2-1; size: NA; V: TRBV12-3/TRBV12-4
CDR3: CASSPNSSGNTIYF; J: TRBJ1-3; size: NA; V: TRBV18
CDR3: CASSLGVNTEAFF; J: TRBJ1-1; size: NA; V: TRBV11-1
CDR3: CASSESGYGYTF; J: TRBJ1-2; size: once; V: TRBV6-1
CDR3: CASSPRRIPSDEQYF; J: TRBJ2-7; size: NA; V: TRBV18
CDR3: CASSLNPNYGYTF; J: TRBJ1-2; size: NA; V: TRBV7-2
CDR3: CSCGDIGQANEQFF; J: TRBJ2-1; size: NA; V: TRBV29-1
CDR3: CASSKGAYEQYF; J: TRBJ2-7; size: NA; V: TRBV5-6